What follows are 28 T cell receptor beta chains derived from one specimen sequenced in a study of T cells in Graves' hyperthyroidism and ophthalmopathy. Amplified regions were TCR beta CDR3 sequences from RNA transcripts. TCR CDR3 regions were first amplified by RT-PCR with HTBI primers. Each CDR3 protein is one row after TCRdb ran MiXCR on the multiplex PCR reads. The table records hundreds of thousands of distinct CDR3 sequences, about 14% of them present only once. Sequencing used blood. The receptors come from a young man with Graves' ophthalmopathy.

The rearrangement links TRBV10-3 to TRBJ2-6, with a tentative D call TRBD1 (5 bases). The ends were cut back, 2 bases at V and 0 bases at J, with 14 bases in the middle. CDR1 ENHRY and CDR2 SYGVKD come from the germline V gene. CDR3 length: 18 amino acids. CDR3 DNA sequence: TGTGCCATCAGTGAGGGACCCGACAGCAACTCTGGGGCCAACGTCCTGACTTTC. Amino acid sequence: CAISEGPDSNSGANVLTF.

This clonotype was detected ten times or more. The V gene is TRBV7-3, the J gene TRBJ2-3; TRBD1 agrees at 8 bases. Germline V gene lookup returns CDR1 SGHTA and CDR2 FQGTGA. J was trimmed by 3 bases and V by 4 bases; bases with no gene match: 6. The CDR3 is 15 residues long. This chain's CDR3 is CASSSTGGRTDTQYF. DNA for the CDR3: TGTGCCAGCAGCTCCACAGGGGGGAGGACAGATACGCAGTATTTT.

The sample holds many counts of this clonotype. This chain links TRBV12-3 or TRBV12-4 with TRBJ2-1; the match to TRBD2 covers 7 bases. The CDR3 is 14 residues long. Trimming at V came to 4 bases and at J to 6 bases, leaving 6 bases not matched to a gene. CDR3 amino acids: CASSSMPSGNEQFF. CDR3 DNA: TGTGCCAGCAGTTCAATGCCTAGCGGCAATGAGCAGTTCTTC.

This clonotype was observed at least ten times. This rearrangement joins TRBV13 to TRBJ2-7, with a tentative D call TRBD1 (6 bases). Germline CDR1 and CDR2: PRHDT and FYEKMQ (reference sequence). This CDR3 contains 12 residues. V was clipped by 5 bases and J by 2 bases, with 7 bases between them. CDR3 protein: CASSGQPYEQYF. The CDR3 bases are TGTGCCAGCAGCGGACAGCCCTACGAGCAGTACTTC. Full variable domain (missing parts from reference TRBV13 and TRBJ2-7): AAGVIQSPRHLIKEKRETATLKCYPIPRHDTVYWYQQGPGQDPQFLISFYEKMQSDKGSIPDRFSAQQFSDYHSELNMSSLELGDSALYFCASSGQPYEQYFGPGTRLTVT.

This clonotype was observed many times. The CDR3 DNA reads as TGTGCCTGGACCCGAAACACCGGGGAGCTGTTTTTT. It is translated as CAWTRNTGELFF. The gene calls are TRBV30 and TRBJ2-2; D unclear. CDR1 is GTSNPN and CDR2 is SVGIG in the germline V gene (reference sequence). Trimming stripped 4 bases from V and 2 bases from J, with 5 bases between. The CDR3 loop spans 12 amino acids.

This clonotype showed up many times. V usage is TRBV9 and J usage is TRBJ1-2; the match to TRBD1 covers 10 bases. The CDR3 covers 13 residues. J was trimmed by 8 bases and V by 2 bases; bases with no gene match: 3. Per germline, CDR1 SGDLS and CDR2 YYNGEE. Here the CDR3 reads CASSVGQGGGYTF. In DNA, the CDR3 is TGTGCCAGCAGCGTCGGACAGGGGGGAGGCTACACCTTC.

This chain uses TRBV11-1 with TRBJ2-7, with TRBD2 matching 11 bases. Per germline, CDR1 SGHAT and CDR2 FQDESV (reference sequence). This CDR3 has 17 amino acids. The junction had 9 bases not matched to a gene; V was cut back by 1 base and J by 4 bases. The CDR3 reads CASSLGVWPSGRYEQYF. The CDR3 region has the DNA TGTGCCAGCAGCTTAGGCGTTTGGCCTAGCGGGAGGTACGAGCAGTACTTC.

This clonotype was detected many times. V gene TRBV3-1 combines with J gene TRBJ2-2, with D possibly being TRBD1 or TRBD2 (5 bases each). Germline lookup yields CDR1 LGHDT and CDR2 YNNKEL (reference sequence). CDR3 size: 15 residues. Trimming pared 6 bases from V and 1 base from J, leaving 12 bases between. The CDR3 nucleotides read TGTGCCAGCAGACCGGGACCTCTGAACACCGGGGAGCTGTTTTTT. Protein sequence: CASRPGPLNTGELFF.

This clonotype was seen only once. Being one base from a much bigger clone, this may be a read error. The rearrangement uses TRBV11-2 and TRBJ2-7, with D possibly TRBD2 on 6 matching bases. The J call may not be correct, given that the DNA end is closer to TRBJ2-1. Germline CDR1 reads SGHAT; CDR2 reads FQNNGV. The CDR3 is 13 residues long. CDR3 amino acids: CASSFGTYYEQFF. The CDR3 nucleotides are TGTGCCAGCAGCTTCGGGACTTACTACGAGCAGTTCTTC.

V gene TRBV7-2 combines with J gene TRBJ2-1; no clear D gene. CDR3 length: 15 residues. The V end was cut by 2 bases, the J end by 8 bases, with 16 bases between. Germline V lookup: CDR1 SGHTA, CDR2 FQGNSA. CDR3 sequence (DNA): TGTGCCAGCAGCTTAATAGCAGTTAACCCCCATGAGCAGTTCTTC. Translated, it gives CASSLIAVNPHEQFF.

The chain uses TRBV20-1 and TRBJ1-1; D unresolved. V was pared by 0 bases and J by 5 bases, with 19 bases between. Germline V gives CDR1 DFQATT, CDR2 SNEGSKA (reference sequence). The CDR3 loop spans 16 amino acids. CDR3 residues: CSARDPSQSVGTEAFF. The CDR3 nucleotides are TGCAGTGCTAGAGATCCAAGTCAATCGGTGGGAACTGAAGCTTTCTTT.

In this sample, this clonotype turned up a few times. The J gene is TRBJ2-7, the V gene TRBV19; the D is unclear. The germline V and J ends were trimmed by 3 bases and 0 bases, with 12 bases remaining between them. This CDR3 spans 15 amino acids. The germline V gene has CDR1 LNHDA and CDR2 SQIVND (reference sequence). The CDR3 protein is CASSMWMDGSYEQYF. The CDR3 DNA is TGTGCCAGTAGTATGTGGATGGATGGCTCCTACGAGCAGTACTTC.

With respect to this clonotype: A much more abundant neighbour one base away suggests this may be a read error. J is TRBJ2-7 and V is TRBV18; TRBD2 might be the D (6 bases). The CDR3 spans 15 residues. The germline V gene has CDR1 KGHSH and CDR2 LQKENI. V lost 4 bases to trimming and J lost 5 bases, with 18 bases between them. The CDR3 bases are TGTGCCAGCTCACGGGTAGCGGTTGGCGGCGACGAGCAGTACTTC. Translation: CASSRVAVGGDEQYF.

This clonotype was seen repeatedly, ten times or more. J is TRBJ2-7 and V is TRBV30; D uncertain. Trimming shortened V by 5 bases and J by 6 bases, and 14 bases separated the two germline ends. The CDR3 sequence is 12 residues long. Germline lookup yields CDR1 GTSNPN and CDR2 SVGIG (reference sequence). CDR3 nucleotides: TGTGCCTGGTCACAGTCCCTTGGCGAGCAGTACTTC. It encodes CAWSQSLGEQYF.

Notes on this clonotype: A read error may be the cause here, since a much bigger clone is one base away. This likely comes from a read error, as the CDR3 has no conserved phenylalanine or tryptophan at its end. This rearrangement joins TRBV6-1 to TRBJ2-7; D is perhaps TRBD1 (6 bases). V gave up 6 bases and J gave up 5 bases, with 11 bases separating them. CDR1 MNHNS and CDR2 SASEGT come from the germline V gene. CDR3 length: 12 residues. The DNA for the CDR3 is TGTGCCAGCAGCGGCCAGGGGAACGAGCAGTACCTC. It specifies CASSGQGNEQYL.

This clonotype was recorded a few times. The V gene is TRBV5-1, the J gene TRBJ1-4, with D tentatively TRBD1 (5 bases). Germline loops: CDR1 SGHRS, CDR2 YFSETQ. The CDR3 runs to 14 residues. The V end was cut by 6 bases, the J end by 1 base, with 10 bases between. CDR3 residues: CASNRQRTNEKLFF. CDR3 bases: TGCGCCAGCAACCGACAGAGAACTAATGAAAAACTGTTTTTT.

Many counts were recorded for this clonotype. The genes are TRBV3-1 and TRBJ2-7, with 9 bases matching TRBD1. With V trimmed by 4 bases and J by 5 bases, 3 bases remained unmatched. The CDR3 length is 13 residues. Germline loops: CDR1 LGHDT, CDR2 YNNKEL (reference sequence). Here the CDR3 reads CASSRDRGNEQYF. The CDR3 DNA is TGTGCCAGCAGCCGAGACAGGGGGAACGAGCAGTACTTC.

This chain's CDR3 is CASSRVGEGRVHEQFF. The CDR3 DNA reads as TGTGCCAGCAGCCGAGTCGGGGAGGGCCGCGTCCATGAGCAGTTCTTC. V gene TRBV11-3 combines with J gene TRBJ2-1; 7 bases line up with TRBD2. The CDR3 runs 16 residues. Germline V gene lookup returns CDR1 SGHNT and CDR2 YENEEA. After removal of 5 bases from V and 8 bases from J, the junction contained 15 bases not matched to a gene.

In this sample, this clonotype turned up many times. This chain links TRBV2 with TRBJ2-5; D remains unclear. Looked up from germline, CDR1 is SNHLY and CDR2 is FYNNEI. There are 13 residues in the CDR3. V was shortened by 11 bases and J by 5 bases, with 18 bases between the two germline ends. This CDR3 is CAGAPAVEETQYF. Written as DNA, the CDR3 is TGTGCCGGCGCTCCAGCCGTGGAGGAGACCCAGTACTTC.

This clonotype showed up just a few times. The chain is built from TRBV4-1 and TRBJ1-2, with D unresolved. The CDR3 loop spans 12 amino acids. Germline CDR1 is MGHRA and CDR2 is YSYEKL. Trimming removed 3 bases at V and 2 bases at J, with 4 bases between. CDR3 bases: TGCGCCAGCAGCCACAGAAACTATGGCTACACCTTC. This gives the protein CASSHRNYGYTF.

This chain joins TRBV19 and TRBJ2-7; 8 nucleotides line up with TRBD1. Looked up from germline, CDR1 is LNHDA and CDR2 is SQIVND (reference sequence). The CDR3 is made up of 15 amino acids. Trimming at V came to 5 bases and at J to 1 base, leaving 7 bases not matched to a gene. The CDR3 loop reads CASSYRDRLSYEQYF. The CDR3 DNA follows: TGTGCCAGTAGTTACCGGGACAGGCTATCCTACGAGCAGTACTTC.

This clonotype was observed at least ten times. The chain recombines TRBV29-1 with TRBJ2-7; 7 nucleotides align to TRBD1. This CDR3 is built from 15 residues. Germline CDR1 is SQVTM and CDR2 is ANQGSEA. With V trimmed by 0 bases and J by 1 base, 6 bases remained unmatched. CDR3 coding DNA: TGCAGCGTTGAAGATCGGCGGACAGGTTCCTACGAGCAGTACTTC. Protein sequence: CSVEDRRTGSYEQYF.

V gene TRBV28 combines with J gene TRBJ1-3; a weak D match, TRBD1 (5 bases). This CDR3 comprises 17 residues. Per germline, CDR1 MDHEN and CDR2 SYDVKM. V lost 6 bases to trimming and J lost 0 bases, with 18 bases between them. The CDR3 protein is CASSPPDSTYSGNTIYF. For the CDR3, the DNA is TGTGCCAGCAGCCCCCCCGACAGTACCTACTCTGGAAACACCATATATTTT.

This clonotype was counted only a few times. Possible read error: a much larger clone is one base away. The V and J genes are TRBV18 and TRBJ2-1, with 7 positions matching TRBD2. Germline assignment: CDR1 KGHSH and CDR2 LQKENI. The CDR3 is 16 residues long. DNA of the CDR3: TGTGCCAGCTCAGGACGGACTAGTCAGACCTACAATGAGCAGCTCTTC. Its protein is CASSGRTSQTYNEQLF.

A single count supports this clonotype. This rearrangement joins TRBV2 to TRBJ2-3, with 9 bases matching TRBD1. Germline CDR1 and CDR2: SNHLY and FYNNEI. V dropped 6 bases and J dropped 4; count of bases not matched to a gene: 8. This CDR3 region has 15 residues. The CDR3 here is CASRGGQGSPDTQYF. CDR3 DNA sequence: TGTGCCAGCAGGGGAGGACAGGGGTCCCCAGATACGCAGTATTTT.

This clonotype has a handful of counts. The chain uses TRBV6-6 and TRBJ1-6; the D is unclear. From germline, CDR1 is MNHNY and CDR2 SVGAGI (reference sequence). The CDR3 sequence is 17 residues long. V lost 2 bases, J lost 0 bases, and 11 bases lay in between. This CDR3 is CASSYRSTSSYNSPLHF. CDR3 sequence (DNA): TGTGCCAGCAGTTACCGATCCACGAGCTCCTATAATTCACCCCTCCACTTT.

As for this clonotype: At one boundary the junction diverges from the germline segment, which might be a read error. The chain carries TRBV9 and TRBJ2-5; D possibly corresponds to TRBD2 (6 bases). In germline, CDR1 is SGDLS, CDR2 YYNGEE. The length of the CDR3 is 14 residues. CDR3 residues: CANSVDGLQETQYF. CDR3 nucleotide sequence: TGTGCCAACAGCGTAGATGGACTACAAGAGACCCAGTACTTC.

In its sample, this clonotype was seen a few times. The CDR3 protein is CASSYGQVTYEQYF. DNA of the CDR3: TGTGCCAGCAGTTACGGACAGGTGACCTACGAGCAGTACTTC. This sequence joins TRBV6-2 or TRBV6-3 and TRBJ2-7, with TRBD1 matching over 7 bases. With 2 bases clipped from V and 2 bases from J, the junction kept 3 bases outside the gene matches. Germline CDR1 is MNHEY and CDR2 is SVGEGT. CDR3 length: 14 residues.